The 22 T cell receptor beta chains below come from one sample, sequenced in a study of cytomegalovirus exposure and HLA in healthy donors. Sequencing was performed with immunoSEQ multiplex PCR; in TCRdb, only in-frame clones are kept and a portion is missing. Of under 250,000 clones in the sample, 70% to 90% were seen once. Sequenced material: PBMCs. The receptors originated from a woman in her late teens or twenties in good health and CMV-seronegative.

This chain joins TRBV30 and TRBJ1-6, with D hard to call. This CDR3 has 15 amino acids. Trimming took 0 bases from V and 7 from J, leaving 13 bases between them. Germline V lookup: CDR1 GTSNPN, CDR2 SVGIG (reference sequence). CDR3 DNA sequence: TGTGCCTGGAGTGTACAAGGGATTGTGAATTCACCCCTCCACTTT. Protein product: CAWSVQGIVNSPLHF.

The V gene is TRBV12-2, the J gene TRBJ1-2. TRBV12-2 constitutes a pseudogene. The CDR3 runs to 17 residues. CDR3 DNA sequence: TGTGCAAGTCGCTCCCGAGGGAACGGGGGGCATAGTCATGGCTACACCTTC. This translates into CASRSRGNGGHSHGYTF.

This chain connects TRBV16 to TRBJ1-2; maybe TRBD1 (5 bases). CDR3 length: 15 amino acids. Trimming cost V 0 bases and J 2 bases, with 10 bases left between them. Per the germline V gene, CDR1 is KGHSY and CDR2 is FQNENV. For the CDR3, the DNA is TGTGCCAGCAGCCAATCGATAGGGGTAAACTATGGCTACACCTTC. Its translation is CASSQSIGVNYGYTF. The whole variable domain, filled in from reference TRBV16 and TRBJ1-2, reads GEEVAQTPKHLVRGEGQKAKLYCAPIKGHSYVFWYQQVLKNEFKFLISFQNENVFDETGMPKERFSAKCLPNSPCSLEIQATKLEDSAVYFCASSQSIGVNYGYTFGSGTRLTVV.

The gene calls are TRBV9 and TRBJ1-2; 7 bases match TRBD1. The trim removed 4 bases at V and 3 bases at J, leaving 6 bases unmatched. Germline V gene lookup returns CDR1 SGDLS and CDR2 YYNGEE. There are 14 residues in the CDR3. The CDR3 DNA sequence: TGTGCCAGCAGCCCATTGGGACAGCACTATGGCTACACCTTC. It is translated as CASSPLGQHYGYTF.

This rearrangement joins TRBV2 to TRBJ1-4, with D maybe TRBD1 (6 bases). The CDR3 contains 14 residues. Trimming pared 10 bases from V and 4 bases from J, leaving 16 bases between. The germline gives CDR1 SNHLY, CDR2 FYNNEI. CDR3 residues: CAIRGRDNNEKLFF. CDR3 DNA: TGTGCCATCCGGGGGAGGGACAATAATGAAAAACTGTTTTTT.

In this sample, this clone turned up once. This sequence joins TRBV5-5 and TRBJ1-6; a weak D match, TRBD1 (6 bases). Trimming pared 2 bases from V and 10 bases from J, leaving 13 bases between. The CDR3 length is 14 residues. Germline V gene lookup returns CDR1 SGHKS and CDR2 YYEKEE (reference sequence). The DNA for the CDR3 is TGTGCCAGCAGCTTCGAGACAGGCCAGTCACCCCTCCACTTT. Translated: CASSFETGQSPLHF.

This sequence joins TRBV10-3 and TRBJ2-7; D remains unclear. The V end was cut by 1 base, the J end by 0 bases, with 4 bases between. This CDR3 spans 13 amino acids. Germline V gives CDR1 ENHRY, CDR2 SYGVKD. CDR3 protein: CAISELSSYEQYF. Here the CDR3 DNA reads TGTGCCATCAGTGAGTTAAGCTCCTACGAGCAGTACTTC.

J is TRBJ2-2 and V is TRBV28; TRBD1 matches at 10 bases. With 6 bases clipped from V and 3 bases from J, the junction kept 4 bases outside the gene matches. Germline-derived CDR1 and CDR2 are MDHEN and SYDVKM. The CDR3 extends over 15 amino acids. The CDR3 reads CASRTGGEDTGELFF. CDR3 DNA sequence: TGTGCCAGCAGGACAGGGGGCGAAGACACCGGGGAGCTGTTTTTT.

The rearrangement uses TRBV2 and TRBJ2-3; 11 bases line up with TRBD2. With 0 bases clipped from V and 4 bases from J, the junction kept 3 bases outside the gene matches. Per germline, CDR1 SNHLY and CDR2 FYNNEI. The CDR3 consists of 16 residues. The CDR3 here is CASSEASGRGADTQYF. DNA of the CDR3: TGTGCCAGCAGTGAAGCTAGCGGGAGGGGCGCAGATACGCAGTATTTT.

This chain connects TRBV5-8 to TRBJ1-1; no definite D call. The V end was cut by 9 bases, the J end by 13 bases, with 16 bases between. This CDR3 has 10 amino acids. CDR1 is SGHTS, CDR2 YDEGEE, per germline. As DNA, the CDR3 is TGTGCCAACGGCCCCCTCCAGCTTTTCTTT. Its translation is CANGPLQLFF.

The rearrangement links TRBV19 to TRBJ2-3, with D possibly being TRBD2 (5 bases). V shed 5 bases and J shed 2 bases, with 14 bases lying between them. CDR1 and CDR2 (germline): LNHDA, SQIVND (reference sequence). The CDR3 is made up of 15 amino acids. The chain's CDR3 is CASSALEEVTDTQYF. Here the CDR3 DNA reads TGTGCCAGTAGTGCCCTAGAGGAGGTCACAGATACGCAGTATTTT.

Many counts were recorded for this clone. V gene TRBV13 combines with J gene TRBJ2-1, with 9 bases identical to TRBD2. Germline lookup yields CDR1 PRHDT and CDR2 FYEKMQ (reference sequence). V gave up 0 bases and J gave up 7 bases; unmatched junction bases: 7. The CDR3 is 16 amino acids. The CDR3 is CASSLGPRGGQNEQFF. CDR3 nucleotides: TGTGCCAGCAGCTTAGGGCCGCGGGGGGGCCAGAATGAGCAGTTCTTC. The complete variable domain, with remaining parts taken from reference TRBV13 and TRBJ2-1, reads AAGVIQSPRHLIKEKRETATLKCYPIPRHDTVYWYQQGPGQDPQFLISFYEKMQSDKGSIPDRFSAQQFSDYHSELNMSSLELGDSALYFCASSLGPRGGQNEQFFGPGTRLTVL.

The genes are TRBV10-3 and TRBJ1-2; 8 bases agree with TRBD1. This CDR3 has 14 amino acids. Trimming cost V 10 bases and J 2 bases; bases outside gene matches: 9. Germline values: CDR1 ENHRY, CDR2 SYGVKD. The CDR3 reads CATLRQGTNYGYTF. CDR3 nucleotides: TGTGCCACTTTGCGACAGGGGACAAACTATGGCTACACCTTC.

This clone was observed a few times. This specimen includes other DNA sequences encoding the same CDR3. The chain employs TRBV19 and TRBJ2-7; TRBD1 is a possible D gene (6 bases). Trimming shortened V by 1 base and J by 1 base, and 8 bases separated the two germline ends. From germline, CDR1 is LNHDA and CDR2 SQIVND (reference sequence). This CDR3 spans 14 amino acids. The CDR3 loop reads CASSIGTGSYEQYF. CDR3 nucleotide sequence: TGTGCCAGTAGTATAGGTACAGGGTCCTACGAGCAGTACTTC.

This rearrangement joins TRBV9 to TRBJ2-7; TRBD2 aligns across 11 bases. Trimming at V came to 0 bases and at J to 0 bases, leaving 11 bases not matched to a gene. This CDR3 is 19 amino acids long. CDR1 SGDLS and CDR2 YYNGEE come from the germline V gene. The CDR3 loop is CASSVGELAGATSSYEQYF. CDR3 coding DNA: TGTGCCAGCAGCGTAGGTGAACTAGCGGGAGCCACGAGCTCCTACGAGCAGTACTTC.

The sample holds a few counts of this clone. The chain employs TRBV10-2 and TRBJ1-2; possible D gene TRBD1, 5 bases. Germline assignment: CDR1 WSHSY and CDR2 SAAADI. V was pared by 3 bases and J by 3 bases, with 14 bases between. This CDR3 region has 15 residues. The CDR3 DNA is TGCGCCAGCAGTGACCCCGTTGGGGGAGACTATGGCTACACCTTC. This gives the protein CASSDPVGGDYGYTF.

The chain has TRBV6-5 and TRBJ1-2; no firm D call. CDR3 length: 13 residues. V was shortened by 8 bases and J by 0 bases, with 10 bases between the two germline ends. Germline values: CDR1 MNHEY, CDR2 SVGAGI. Here the CDR3 DNA reads TGTGCCAGCCGGGAGAGAACTAACTATGGCTACACCTTC. This translates into CASRERTNYGYTF.

The chain employs TRBV25-1 and TRBJ1-2, with 10 bases lining up with TRBD1. This CDR3 comprises 15 residues. Trimming cost V 4 bases and J 8 bases; bases outside gene matches: 10. Per the germline V gene, CDR1 is MGHDK and CDR2 is SYGVNS. Written as DNA, the CDR3 is TGTGCCAGCAGTGTCCGAGGGGACAGGGGCGGCGGCTACACCTTC. Its translation is CASSVRGDRGGGYTF.

The rearrangement joins TRBV19 to TRBJ2-3, with TRBD2 matching 9 bases. Looked up from germline, CDR1 is LNHDA and CDR2 is SQIVND (reference sequence). The CDR3 is made up of 14 amino acids. V lost 7 bases, J lost 7 bases, and 9 bases stayed unmatched. The CDR3 nucleotides read TGTGCCAGTACCCTGGCGGGAGGGCCACATACGCAGTATTTT. This gives the protein CASTLAGGPHTQYF.

The chain combines TRBV19 with TRBJ2-7; 8 nucleotides line up with TRBD1. J was trimmed by 2 bases and V by 4 bases; bases with no gene match: 4. Per the germline V gene, CDR1 is LNHDA and CDR2 is SQIVND (reference sequence). This CDR3 has 14 residues. The CDR3 here is CASSNRQGTYEQYF. CDR3 sequence (DNA): TGTGCCAGTAGTAACCGACAGGGGACCTACGAGCAGTACTTC. Combining the CDR3 with reference TRBV19 and TRBJ2-7 gives the whole variable domain DGGITQSPKYLFRKEGQNVTLSCEQNLNHDAMYWYRQDPGQGLRLIYYSQIVNDFQKGDIAEGYSVSREKKESFPLTVTSAQKNPTAFYLCASSNRQGTYEQYFGPGTRLTVT.

The chain links TRBV2 to TRBJ2-3, with D unresolved. Germline V gives CDR1 SNHLY, CDR2 FYNNEI. Deletions cut 3 bases from V and 0 bases from J, with 7 bases between. This CDR3 is 14 amino acids long. The CDR3 sequence is CASSETLSTDTQYF. The CDR3 region has the DNA TGTGCCAGCAGTGAGACACTAAGCACAGATACGCAGTATTTT.

The V gene is TRBV7-6, the J gene TRBJ1-3; 7 bases match TRBD1. Germline CDR1 is SGHVS and CDR2 is FNYEAQ. This CDR3 has 16 residues. V lost 5 bases and J lost 0; bases outside the gene matches: 7. In DNA, the CDR3 is TGTGCCAGCAGCAGGACCAGGGACAGCTCTGGAAACACCATATATTTT. Its translation: CASSRTRDSSGNTIYF.